This entry lists 32 T cell receptor beta chains sequenced from one sample in a study of T cell repertoires in cytomegalovirus infection. These receptors have no known antigen. From the reads, TCRdb called clonotypes with MiXCR, one entry per CDR3 protein. The sample comprises some 700,000 distinct CDR3 sequences, about 33% of which are singletons, and 15% to 20% rests with the top ten. Sequenced material: cultured PBMCs, taken from culture after CMV antigen stimulation. The receptors were sampled from a human donor in good health (CMV status not recorded). Some clones in this sample may be carry-over from other donors' samples.

CDR3 sequence (DNA): TGCGCCAGCAGCCATGCCGGGACAGGGGGGGATGAAAAACTGTTTTTT. Translating it yields CASSHAGTGGDEKLFF. This chain connects TRBV4-3 to TRBJ1-4, with 11 bases aligning to TRBD1. This CDR3 comprises 16 residues. Germline V gene lookup returns CDR1 LGHNA and CDR2 YSLEER. Germline trimming cut 3 bases from V and 6 bases from J; bases unmatched to any gene: 6.

This clonotype was seen only a few times. This chain uses TRBV20-1 with TRBJ2-5; no clear D. Germline values: CDR1 DFQATT, CDR2 SNEGSKA (reference sequence). The germline V and J ends were trimmed by 6 bases and 5 bases, with 16 bases remaining between them. The CDR3 length is 13 residues. CDR3 nucleotide sequence: TGCAGTGCCCGCACCAGGATTGGGGAGACCCAGTACTTC. Translated, it gives CSARTRIGETQYF.

The sample holds a few counts of this clonotype. The genes are TRBV5-4 and TRBJ1-3; a possible D gene is TRBD1 (6 bases). V was cut by 4 bases and J by 2 bases, with 10 bases left in between. The germline V gene encodes CDR1 SGHNT and CDR2 YYREEE (reference sequence). CDR3 length equals 14 residues. CDR3 DNA sequence: TGTGCCAGCAGCATTCCAGGGGCTGGAAACACCATATATTTT. It translates to CASSIPGAGNTIYF.

The table lists this clonotype with many counts. V gene TRBV7-6 combines with J gene TRBJ2-5; either TRBD1 or TRBD2 may fit D (5 bases each). This CDR3 is built from 13 residues. Between the trimmed V and J ends, which lost 5 bases and 8 bases, there was a span of 15 bases. Per germline, CDR1 SGHVS and CDR2 FNYEAQ. Here the CDR3 DNA reads TGTGCCAGCAGCGCTGGGACCTTTGAAACCCAGTACTTC. Translation gives CASSAGTFETQYF. Using reference TRBV7-6 and TRBJ2-5 for the parts outside the CDR3, the full variable domain is GAGVSQSPRYKVTKRGQDVALRCDPISGHVSLYWYRQALGQGPEFLTYFNYEAQQDKSGLPNDRFSAERPEGSISTLTIQRTEQRDSAMYRCASSAGTFETQYFGPGTRLLVL.

The J gene is TRBJ2-1, the V gene TRBV24-1, with 7 bases that match TRBD2. After removal of 3 bases from V and 1 base from J, the junction contained 2 bases not matched to a gene. The CDR3 extends over 15 amino acids. Germline V gene lookup returns CDR1 KGHDR and CDR2 SFDVKD. This CDR3 is CATSDPGGSYNEQFF. Written as DNA, the CDR3 is TGTGCCACCAGTGATCCGGGGGGATCCTACAATGAGCAGTTCTTC.

V gene TRBV7-6 combines with J gene TRBJ1-4; D might be TRBD1 (5 bases). The germline V gene has CDR1 SGHVS and CDR2 FNYEAQ. The CDR3 contains 12 residues. V lost 5 bases and J 10 bases, leaving 11 bases between the germline ends. The CDR3 here is CASSPERGKLFF. The CDR3, as DNA: TGTGCCAGCAGCCCTGAGAGGGGAAAACTGTTTTTT.

This clonotype was found a few times. This chain connects TRBV6-2 or TRBV6-3 to TRBJ2-7; D gene unclear. Trimming took off 3 bases at V and 1 base at J, with 16 bases between the two ends. The germline V gene has CDR1 MNHEY and CDR2 SVGEGT. CDR3 length equals 16 residues. In nucleotides, the CDR3 is TGTGCCAGCAGTTATACTCCCGGAGATGGTTCCTACGAGCAGTACTTC. Its protein product is CASSYTPGDGSYEQYF.

The J gene is TRBJ2-2, the V gene TRBV11-3; 10 positions agree with TRBD1. The J segment lost 4 bases and the V segment lost 5 bases, leaving 13 bases of the junction unmatched. This CDR3 has 18 residues. Germline V CDR1 and CDR2: SGHNT, YENEEA. The CDR3 here is CASSPGTGVFRGTGELFF. DNA for the CDR3: TGTGCCAGCAGCCCCGGGACAGGGGTTTTTCGAGGCACCGGGGAGCTGTTTTTT.

This clonotype showed up just a few times. This chain joins TRBV7-2 and TRBJ1-1; D remains unclear. Germline CDR1 and CDR2: SGHTA and FQGNSA. V was clipped by 3 bases and J by 1 base, with 15 bases between them. The CDR3 contains 16 residues. The CDR3 DNA sequence: TGTGCCAGCAGCTTCACGGGCCCTCTAGGGAACACTGAAGCTTTCTTT. It specifies CASSFTGPLGNTEAFF.

This chain links TRBV12-3 or TRBV12-4 with TRBJ2-4, with D perhaps matching TRBD2 (6 bases). CDR3 length equals 16 residues. V lost 1 base to trimming and J lost 1 base, with 11 bases between them. CDR3 protein: CASSLVGGTAKNIQYF. DNA of the CDR3: TGTGCCAGCAGTTTAGTGGGGGGAACTGCCAAAAACATTCAGTACTTC.

V is TRBV7-6 and J is TRBJ1-1; tentative D call: TRBD1 (5 bases). This CDR3 contains 15 residues. Germline V gives CDR1 SGHVS, CDR2 FNYEAQ. Trimming removed 2 bases at V and 1 base at J, with 11 bases between. CDR3 bases: TGTGCCAGCAGCTTACCGAACAGGCCGAACACTGAAGCTTTCTTT. Its protein is CASSLPNRPNTEAFF.

This clonotype has more than one count but fewer than ten. The rearrangement uses TRBV7-6 and TRBJ2-3; D may be TRBD2 (6 bases). V lost 4 bases and J 4 bases, leaving 18 bases between the germline ends. The length of the CDR3 is 16 residues. The V gene's germline CDR1 is SGHVS and CDR2 FNYEAQ. In DNA, the CDR3 is TGTGCCAGCAGCTCCCTGGAGGGAGGTCCCCCAGATACGCAGTATTTT. Its translation: CASSSLEGGPPDTQYF. The full variable domain, with the rest looked up from reference TRBV7-6 and TRBJ2-3, is GAGVSQSPRYKVTKRGQDVALRCDPISGHVSLYWYRQALGQGPEFLTYFNYEAQQDKSGLPNDRFSAERPEGSISTLTIQRTEQRDSAMYRCASSSLEGGPPDTQYFGPGTRLTVL.

The CDR3 DNA follows: TGTGCCAGCTCACCCCCCGCGACAGATACGCAGTATTTT. Amino acid sequence: CASSPPATDTQYF. The chain combines TRBV18 with TRBJ2-3; the D is unclear. Trimming stripped 3 bases from V and 3 bases from J, with 7 bases between. The CDR3 loop spans 13 amino acids. Per germline, CDR1 KGHSH and CDR2 LQKENI.

The gene calls are TRBV5-4 and TRBJ2-5; D could derive from TRBD1 or TRBD2 (5 bases each). This CDR3 comprises 13 residues. The ends were cut back, 4 bases at V and 5 bases at J, with 12 bases in the middle. CDR1 and CDR2 (germline): SGHNT, YYREEE (reference sequence). The CDR3, as DNA: TGTGCCAGCAGCCCCGAGGGGTTCGAGACCCAGTACTTC. Translating gives CASSPEGFETQYF.

The chain uses TRBV7-2 and TRBJ2-7; D could derive from TRBD1 or TRBD2 (5 bases each). Looked up from germline, CDR1 is SGHTA and CDR2 is FQGNSA. Trimming took 1 base from V and 6 from J, leaving 16 bases between them. This CDR3 is built from 15 residues. The CDR3 region is CASSLVRGDWSEQYF. CDR3 sequence (DNA): TGTGCCAGCAGCTTAGTGAGGGGTGATTGGTCCGAGCAGTACTTC.

This clonotype occurred many times. V is TRBV7-2 and J is TRBJ2-5, with 10 bases fitting TRBD1. Germline V gene sequence: CDR1 SGHTA, CDR2 FQGNSA. CDR3 length: 16 amino acids. The J segment lost 5 bases and the V segment lost 5 bases, leaving 11 bases of the junction unmatched. The DNA of the CDR3 is TGTGCCAGCAGCATCGCCTCCGGGACAGGGGTGGAGACCCAGTACTTC. Translated: CASSIASGTGVETQYF.

This clonotype appeared a few times. The V gene is TRBV5-1, the J gene TRBJ1-1; 9 bases fit TRBD1. The trim removed 4 bases at V and 0 bases at J, leaving 4 bases unmatched. This CDR3 contains 15 residues. From germline, CDR1 is SGHRS and CDR2 YFSETQ. The CDR3 nucleotides are TGCGCCAGCAGCCCGGGACAGGGAATGAACACTGAAGCTTTCTTT. Protein sequence: CASSPGQGMNTEAFF.

This clonotype was counted ten times or more. The rearrangement uses TRBV7-2 and TRBJ2-2, with D unclear. CDR3 size: 13 residues. From germline, CDR1 is SGHTA and CDR2 FQGNSA. With 3 bases removed from V and 5 bases from J, the gap between germline ends came to 7 bases. The CDR3, as DNA: TGTGCCAGCAGCTTGGGTAAAACCGGGGAGCTGTTTTTT. Translated, it gives CASSLGKTGELFF.

The gene calls are TRBV20-1 and TRBJ2-3; the D is unclear. Trimming stripped 2 bases from V and 2 bases from J, with 2 bases between. Germline loops: CDR1 DFQATT, CDR2 SNEGSKA (reference sequence). This CDR3 region has 11 residues. CDR3: CSARHTDTQYF. The CDR3 nucleotides read TGCAGTGCTAGACACACAGATACGCAGTATTTT.

This clonotype was seen repeatedly, ten times or more. The chain uses TRBV7-2 and TRBJ2-5, with TRBD1 matching over 7 bases. The V gene's germline CDR1 is SGHTA and CDR2 FQGNSA. This CDR3 comprises 14 residues. With 5 bases clipped from V and 1 base from J, the junction kept 4 bases outside the gene matches. The CDR3 bases are TGTGCCAGCAGCCCACCAGGGGGCCAAGAGACCCAGTACTTC. Residues: CASSPPGGQETQYF.

This clonotype was seen a handful of times. The chain recombines TRBV19 with TRBJ2-7, with 7 bases matching TRBD1. The CDR3 length is 14 residues. Germline CDR1 is LNHDA and CDR2 is SQIVND (reference sequence). Trimming at V came to 3 bases and at J to 2 bases, leaving 4 bases not matched to a gene. The CDR3 is CASSIMQGAYEQYF. For the CDR3, the DNA is TGTGCCAGTAGTATTATGCAGGGGGCCTACGAGCAGTACTTC.

V gene TRBV6-1 combines with J gene TRBJ2-3; no clear D. In germline, CDR1 is MNHNS, CDR2 SASEGT. V lost 8 bases and J lost 4, with 7 bases in between. The CDR3 is 11 amino acids. The CDR3 nucleotides are TGTGCCAGCCCCAGAGCAGATACGCAGTATTTT. Amino acids: CASPRADTQYF.

This clonotype was seen repeatedly, ten times or more. At one end the junction does not follow the germline gene, possibly because of a read error. V and J are TRBV7-8 and TRBJ2-5; 8 bases are shared with TRBD1. Germline lookup yields CDR1 SGHVS and CDR2 FQNEAQ. The CDR3 is 13 residues long. Written as DNA, the CDR3 is TGTGCCAGCAGCTTAAACCTCCAGGGGGCGGCGGATTTC. This gives the protein CASSLNLQGAADF. Filled out from reference TRBV7-8 and TRBJ2-5, the complete variable domain reads GAGVSQSPRYKVAKRGQDVALRCDPISGHVSLFWYQQALGQGPEFLTYFQNEAQLDKSGLPSDRFFAERPEGSVSTLKIQRTQQEDSAVYLCASSLNLQGAADFGPGTRLLVL.

V is TRBV10-3 and J is TRBJ1-5; the D is unclear. Germline CDR1 and CDR2: ENHRY and SYGVKD. The CDR3 covers 14 residues. Trimming pared 6 bases from V and 4 bases from J, leaving 13 bases between. The CDR3: CAISNPAENQPQHF. In DNA, the CDR3 is TGTGCCATCAGCAACCCGGCGGAGAATCAGCCCCAGCATTTT.

In its sample, this clonotype was seen many times. V usage is TRBV7-8 and J usage is TRBJ1-1, with TRBD1 matching over 8 bases. CDR3 size: 15 residues. Germline CDR1 reads SGHVS; CDR2 reads FQNEAQ. With V trimmed by 1 base and J by 5 bases, 6 bases remained unmatched. Here the CDR3 reads CASSLVDRGGTEAFF. The CDR3 nucleotides are TGTGCCAGCAGCTTAGTCGACAGGGGTGGAACTGAAGCTTTCTTT. The full variable domain, in which reference TRBV7-8 and TRBJ1-1 provide the parts outside the CDR3, is GAGVSQSPRYKVAKRGQDVALRCDPISGHVSLFWYQQALGQGPEFLTYFQNEAQLDKSGLPSDRFFAERPEGSVSTLKIQRTQQEDSAVYLCASSLVDRGGTEAFFGQGTRLTVV.

This clonotype showed up just a few times. The rearrangement links TRBV7-6 to TRBJ2-2, with a tentative D call TRBD1 (6 bases). Germline CDR1 SGHVS, CDR2 FNYEAQ. Trimming pared 2 bases from V and 5 bases from J, leaving 12 bases between. This CDR3 comprises 15 residues. The CDR3 DNA follows: TGTGCCAGCAGCTTATTGGGGGCGCGGACCGGGGAGCTGTTTTTT. Its translation is CASSLLGARTGELFF.

In its sample, this clonotype was seen a few times. The chain links TRBV6-1 to TRBJ1-5; the match to TRBD1 covers 7 bases. This CDR3 region has 16 residues. The germline V gene encodes CDR1 MNHNS and CDR2 SASEGT. Trimming cost V 8 bases and J 3 bases; bases outside gene matches: 13. CDR3 coding DNA: TGTGCCAGCCTCCTGTGGCAGGGACAGCACAATCAGCCCCAGCATTTT. Protein product: CASLLWQGQHNQPQHF.

This clonotype appeared a few times. The V call is TRBV7-7, the J call TRBJ2-5; TRBD2 matches 12 bases. CDR3 length: 17 residues. The germline V gene has CDR1 SSHAT and CDR2 FNYEAQ (reference sequence). J lost 0 bases, V lost 4 bases, and 6 bases had no gene match. CDR3 nucleotides: TGTGCCAGCAGCTCCCTAGCGGGGGGGGGATACCAAGAGACCCAGTACTTC. This codes for CASSSLAGGGYQETQYF.

The rearrangement links TRBV20-1 to TRBJ1-1; perhaps TRBD1 as D (6 bases). The germline V gene encodes CDR1 DFQATT and CDR2 SNEGSKA (reference sequence). The ends were cut back, 6 bases at V and 0 bases at J, with 17 bases in the middle. This CDR3 has 15 amino acids. For the CDR3, the DNA is TGCAGTGCATCCCGGGGGGGCGCTTTGAACACTGAAGCTTTCTTT. It translates to CSASRGGALNTEAFF.

This clonotype was seen many times. This rearrangement joins TRBV7-2 to TRBJ2-1, with D possibly TRBD1 on 6 matching bases. Trimming shortened V by 6 bases and J by 8 bases, and 23 bases separated the two germline ends. Germline lookup yields CDR1 SGHTA and CDR2 FQGNSA. CDR3 length equals 16 residues. CDR3: CASRSRQDPKTYEQFF. DNA for the CDR3: TGTGCCAGCAGGTCTAGACAGGATCCGAAGACCTATGAGCAGTTCTTC.

This clonotype was picked up a small number of times. The chain combines TRBV7-8 with TRBJ2-4; D is uncertain. Germline V gene data show CDR1 as SGHVS and CDR2 as FQNEAQ. V was shortened by 5 bases and J by 0 bases, with 14 bases between the two germline ends. This CDR3 has 16 residues. The CDR3: CASSPPATLAKNIQYF. The CDR3 DNA follows: TGTGCCAGCAGCCCCCCCGCAACTCTAGCCAAAAACATTCAGTACTTC.

The chain joins TRBV7-9 to TRBJ2-1; possibly TRBD1 for D (6 bases). V lost 5 bases and J 5 bases, leaving 13 bases between the germline ends. The germline V gene has CDR1 SEHNR and CDR2 FQNEAQ (reference sequence). The CDR3 has 14 residues. The DNA for the CDR3 is TGTGCCAGCAGCGCACACTCAGGGGACAATGAGCAGTTCTTC. This encodes CASSAHSGDNEQFF.